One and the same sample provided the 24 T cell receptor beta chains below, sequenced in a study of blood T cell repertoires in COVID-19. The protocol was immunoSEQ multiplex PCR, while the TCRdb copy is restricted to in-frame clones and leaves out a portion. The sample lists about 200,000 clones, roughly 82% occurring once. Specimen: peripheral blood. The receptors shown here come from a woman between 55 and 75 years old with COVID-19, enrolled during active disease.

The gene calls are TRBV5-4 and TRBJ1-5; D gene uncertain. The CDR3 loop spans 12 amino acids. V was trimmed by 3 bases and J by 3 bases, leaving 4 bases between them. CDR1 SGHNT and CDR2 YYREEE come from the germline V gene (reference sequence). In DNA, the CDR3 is TGTGCCAGCAGCTACTACAATCAGCCCCAGCATTTT. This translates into CASSYYNQPQHF.

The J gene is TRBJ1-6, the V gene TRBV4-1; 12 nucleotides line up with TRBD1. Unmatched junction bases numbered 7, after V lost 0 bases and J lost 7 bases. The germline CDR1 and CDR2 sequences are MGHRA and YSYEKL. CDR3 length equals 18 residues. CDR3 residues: CASSQDWDRGLSNSPLHF. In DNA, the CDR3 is TGCGCCAGCAGCCAAGATTGGGACAGGGGGCTATCAAATTCACCCCTCCACTTT.

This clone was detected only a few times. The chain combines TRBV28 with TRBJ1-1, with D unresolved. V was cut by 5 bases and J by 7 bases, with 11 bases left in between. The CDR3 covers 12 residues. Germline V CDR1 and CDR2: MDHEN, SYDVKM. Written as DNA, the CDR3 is TGTGCCAGCAGTCCATCCCAACTTGAAGCTTTCTTT. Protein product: CASSPSQLEAFF.

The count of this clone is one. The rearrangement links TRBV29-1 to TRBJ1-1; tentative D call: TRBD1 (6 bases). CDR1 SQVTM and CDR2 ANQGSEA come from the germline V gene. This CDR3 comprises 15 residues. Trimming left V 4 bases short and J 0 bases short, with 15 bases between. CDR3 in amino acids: CSVGSTGAMNTEAFF. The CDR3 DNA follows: TGCAGCGTTGGGTCGACAGGAGCAATGAACACTGAAGCTTTCTTT. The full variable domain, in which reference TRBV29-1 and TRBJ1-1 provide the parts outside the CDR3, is SAVISQKPSRDICQRGTSLTIQCQVDSQVTMMFWYRQQPGQSLTLIATANQGSEATYESGFVIDKFPISRPNLTFSTLTVSNMSPEDSSIYLCSVGSTGAMNTEAFFGQGTRLTVV.

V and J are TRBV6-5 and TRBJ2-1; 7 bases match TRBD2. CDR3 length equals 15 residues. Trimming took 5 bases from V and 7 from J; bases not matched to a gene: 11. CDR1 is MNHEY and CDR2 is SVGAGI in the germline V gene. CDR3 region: CASSQTSEKGNEQFF. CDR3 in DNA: TGTGCCAGCAGTCAAACTAGCGAGAAGGGGAATGAGCAGTTCTTC.

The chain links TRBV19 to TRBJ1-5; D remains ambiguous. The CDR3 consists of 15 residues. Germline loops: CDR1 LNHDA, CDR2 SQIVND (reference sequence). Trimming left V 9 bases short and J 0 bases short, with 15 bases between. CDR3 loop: CASRGAAHSNQPQHF. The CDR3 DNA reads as TGTGCCAGCCGCGGAGCGGCCCATAGCAATCAGCCCCAGCATTTT.

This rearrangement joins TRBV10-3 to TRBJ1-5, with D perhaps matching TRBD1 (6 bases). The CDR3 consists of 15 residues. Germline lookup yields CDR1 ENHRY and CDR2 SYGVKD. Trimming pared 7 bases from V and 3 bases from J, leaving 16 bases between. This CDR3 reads CAIKGDIGSNQPQHF. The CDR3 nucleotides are TGTGCCATCAAAGGGGACATCGGGTCCAATCAGCCCCAGCATTTT.

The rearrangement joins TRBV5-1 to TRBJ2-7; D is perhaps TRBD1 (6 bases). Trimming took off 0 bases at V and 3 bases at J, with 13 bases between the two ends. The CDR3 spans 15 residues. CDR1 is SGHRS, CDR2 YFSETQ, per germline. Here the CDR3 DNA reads TGCGCCAGCAGCTTGGAGGGGGTTTATCTCTACGAGCAGTACTTC. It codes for CASSLEGVYLYEQYF.

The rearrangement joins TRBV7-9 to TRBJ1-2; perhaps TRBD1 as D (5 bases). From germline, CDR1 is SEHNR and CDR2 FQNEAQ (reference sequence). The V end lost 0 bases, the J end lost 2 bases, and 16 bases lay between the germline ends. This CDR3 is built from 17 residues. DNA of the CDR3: TGTGCCAGCAGCTTAGCGGACATGACAGAGATCAACTATGGCTACACCTTC. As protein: CASSLADMTEINYGYTF.

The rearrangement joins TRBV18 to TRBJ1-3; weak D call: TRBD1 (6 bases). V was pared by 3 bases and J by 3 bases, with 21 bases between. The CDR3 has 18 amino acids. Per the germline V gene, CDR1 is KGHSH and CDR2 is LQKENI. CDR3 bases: TGTGCCAGCTCACCGTTACCTTTACAGGGAAAGGGTGGAAACACCATATATTTT. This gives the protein CASSPLPLQGKGGNTIYF.

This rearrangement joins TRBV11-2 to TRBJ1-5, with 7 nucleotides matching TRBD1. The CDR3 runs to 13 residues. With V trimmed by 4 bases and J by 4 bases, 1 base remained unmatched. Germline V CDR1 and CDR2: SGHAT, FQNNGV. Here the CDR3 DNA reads TGTGCCAGCAGCTGGGACAGAAATCAGCCCCAGCATTTT. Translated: CASSWDRNQPQHF.

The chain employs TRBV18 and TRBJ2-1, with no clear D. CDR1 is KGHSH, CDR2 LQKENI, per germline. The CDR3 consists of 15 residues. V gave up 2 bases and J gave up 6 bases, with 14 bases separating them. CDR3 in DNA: TGTGCCAGCTCACCAGGGCCCACCTTCCTCAATGAGCAGTTCTTC. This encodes CASSPGPTFLNEQFF.

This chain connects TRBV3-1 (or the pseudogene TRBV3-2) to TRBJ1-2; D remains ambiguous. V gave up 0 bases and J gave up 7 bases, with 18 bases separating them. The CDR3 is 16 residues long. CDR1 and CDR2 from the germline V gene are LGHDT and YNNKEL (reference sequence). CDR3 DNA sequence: TGTGCCAGCAGCCAAGATCTAGTGGGCAGTCTAGCTGGCTACACCTTC. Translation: CASSQDLVGSLAGYTF.

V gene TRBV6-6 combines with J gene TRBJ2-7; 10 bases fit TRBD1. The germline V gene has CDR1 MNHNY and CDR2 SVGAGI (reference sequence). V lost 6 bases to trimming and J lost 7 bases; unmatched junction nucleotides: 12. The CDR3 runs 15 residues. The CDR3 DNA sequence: TGTGCCAGCAGAAAATCGACAGGGGGCGCGGGAGAGCAGTACGTC. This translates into CASRKSTGGAGEQYV.

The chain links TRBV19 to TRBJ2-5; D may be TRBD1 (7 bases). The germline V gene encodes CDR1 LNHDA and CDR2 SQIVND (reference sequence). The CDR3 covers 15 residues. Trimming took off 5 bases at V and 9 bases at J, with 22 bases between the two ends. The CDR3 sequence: CASSPLTGVGQAQYF. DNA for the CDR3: TGTGCCAGTAGTCCCTTGACGGGAGTCGGACAGGCCCAGTACTTC.

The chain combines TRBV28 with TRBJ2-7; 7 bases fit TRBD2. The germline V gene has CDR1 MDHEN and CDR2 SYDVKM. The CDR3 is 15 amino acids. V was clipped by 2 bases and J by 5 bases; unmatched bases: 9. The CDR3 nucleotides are TGTGCCAGCAGTTTAGGCGGGAGTCTTGTCCACGAGCAGTACTTC. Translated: CASSLGGSLVHEQYF.

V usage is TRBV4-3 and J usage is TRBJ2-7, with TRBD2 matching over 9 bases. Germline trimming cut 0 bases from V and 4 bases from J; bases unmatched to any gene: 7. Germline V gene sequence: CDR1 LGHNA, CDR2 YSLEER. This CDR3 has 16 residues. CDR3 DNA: TGCGCCAGCAGCCAAGATCCGCGGGAGGGTAGTTACGAGCAGTACTTC. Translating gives CASSQDPREGSYEQYF.

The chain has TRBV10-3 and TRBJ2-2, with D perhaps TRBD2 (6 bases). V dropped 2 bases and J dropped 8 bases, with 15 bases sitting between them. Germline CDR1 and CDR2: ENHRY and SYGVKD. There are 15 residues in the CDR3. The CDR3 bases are TGTGCCATCAGTGAGGGAGGGTCAGGTCCTGGGGAGCTGTTTTTT. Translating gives CAISEGGSGPGELFF.

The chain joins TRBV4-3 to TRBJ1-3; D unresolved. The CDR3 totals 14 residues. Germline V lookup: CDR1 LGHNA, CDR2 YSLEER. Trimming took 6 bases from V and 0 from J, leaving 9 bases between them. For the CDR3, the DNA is TGCGCCAGCAGTCTTACTCTCTCTGGAAACACCATATATTTT. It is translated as CASSLTLSGNTIYF.

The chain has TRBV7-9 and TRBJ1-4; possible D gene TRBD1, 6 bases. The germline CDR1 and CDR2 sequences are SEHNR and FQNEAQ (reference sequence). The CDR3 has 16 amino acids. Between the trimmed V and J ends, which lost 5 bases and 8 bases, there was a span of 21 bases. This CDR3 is CASSQMAGTKGEKLFF. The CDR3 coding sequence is TGTGCCAGCAGCCAAATGGCCGGGACAAAGGGAGAAAAACTGTTTTTT.

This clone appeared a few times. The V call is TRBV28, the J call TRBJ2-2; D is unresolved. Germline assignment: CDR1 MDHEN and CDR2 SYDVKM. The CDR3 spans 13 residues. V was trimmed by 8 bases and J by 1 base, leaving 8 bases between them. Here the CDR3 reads CASPARNTGELFF. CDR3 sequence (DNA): TGTGCCAGCCCCGCTAGGAACACCGGGGAGCTGTTTTTT.

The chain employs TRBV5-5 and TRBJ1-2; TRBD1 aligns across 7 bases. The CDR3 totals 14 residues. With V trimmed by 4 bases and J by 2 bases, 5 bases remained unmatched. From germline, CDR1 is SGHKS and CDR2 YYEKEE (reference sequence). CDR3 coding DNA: TGTGCCAGCAGCAGCTCGACAGGGAACTATGGCTACACCTTC. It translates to CASSSSTGNYGYTF.

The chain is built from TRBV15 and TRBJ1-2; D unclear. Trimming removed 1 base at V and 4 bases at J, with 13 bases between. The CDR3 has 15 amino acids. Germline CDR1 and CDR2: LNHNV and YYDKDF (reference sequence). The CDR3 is CATSRVRGKGYGYTF. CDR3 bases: TGTGCCACCAGCAGAGTGCGAGGGAAGGGCTATGGCTACACCTTC.

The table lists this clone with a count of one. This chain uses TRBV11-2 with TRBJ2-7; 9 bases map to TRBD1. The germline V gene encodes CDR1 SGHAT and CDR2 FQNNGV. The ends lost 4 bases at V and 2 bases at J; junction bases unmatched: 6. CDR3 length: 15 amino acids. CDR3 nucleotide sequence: TGTGCCAGCAGCTGGGGGGGACAGGGAGCCTACGAGCAGTACGTC. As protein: CASSWGGQGAYEQYV.